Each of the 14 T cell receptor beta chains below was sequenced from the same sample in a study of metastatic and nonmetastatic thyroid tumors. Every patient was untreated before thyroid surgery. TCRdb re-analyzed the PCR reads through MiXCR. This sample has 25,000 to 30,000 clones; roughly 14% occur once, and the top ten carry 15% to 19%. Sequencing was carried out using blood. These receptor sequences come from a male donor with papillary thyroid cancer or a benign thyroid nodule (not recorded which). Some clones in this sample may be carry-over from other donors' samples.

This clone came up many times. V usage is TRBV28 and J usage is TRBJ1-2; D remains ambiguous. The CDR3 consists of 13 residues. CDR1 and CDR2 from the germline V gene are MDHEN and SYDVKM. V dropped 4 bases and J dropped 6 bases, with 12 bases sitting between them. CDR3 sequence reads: CASSSTGRNGYTF. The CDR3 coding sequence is TGTGCCAGCAGTTCAACCGGGAGGAATGGCTACACCTTC.

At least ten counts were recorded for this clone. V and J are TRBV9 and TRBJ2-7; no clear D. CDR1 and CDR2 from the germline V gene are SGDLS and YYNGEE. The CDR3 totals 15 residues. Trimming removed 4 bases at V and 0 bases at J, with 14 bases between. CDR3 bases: TGTGCCAGCAGCCCCAATGTTGGGCTCTCCTACGAGCAGTACTTC. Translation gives CASSPNVGLSYEQYF.

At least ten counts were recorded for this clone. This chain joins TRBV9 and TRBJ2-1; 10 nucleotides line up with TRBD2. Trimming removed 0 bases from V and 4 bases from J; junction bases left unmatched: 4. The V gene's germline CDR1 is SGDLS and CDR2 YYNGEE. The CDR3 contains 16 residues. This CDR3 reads CASSVEASGGYNEQFF. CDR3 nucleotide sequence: TGTGCCAGCAGCGTAGAGGCTAGCGGGGGATACAATGAGCAGTTCTTC.

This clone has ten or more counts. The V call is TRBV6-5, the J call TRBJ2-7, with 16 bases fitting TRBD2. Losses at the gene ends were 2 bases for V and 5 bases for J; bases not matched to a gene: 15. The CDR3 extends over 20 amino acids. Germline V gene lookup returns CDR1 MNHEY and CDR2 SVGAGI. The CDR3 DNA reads TGTGCCAGCAGTTACAGCCTGGGGACTAGCGGGAGGGTCCGTGCCCACGAGCAGTACTTC. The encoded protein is CASSYSLGTSGRVRAHEQYF.

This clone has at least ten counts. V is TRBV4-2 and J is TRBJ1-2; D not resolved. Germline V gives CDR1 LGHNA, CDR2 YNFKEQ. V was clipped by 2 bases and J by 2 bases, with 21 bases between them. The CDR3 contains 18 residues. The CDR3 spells CASSQTVFNFPTNYGYTF. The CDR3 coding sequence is TGTGCCAGCAGCCAAACGGTTTTTAACTTCCCGACAAACTATGGCTACACCTTC.

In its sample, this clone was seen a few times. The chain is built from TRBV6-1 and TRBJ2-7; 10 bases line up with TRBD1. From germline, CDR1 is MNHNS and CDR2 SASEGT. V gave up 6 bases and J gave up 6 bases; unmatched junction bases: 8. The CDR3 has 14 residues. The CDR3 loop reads CASRRTGGTSEQYF. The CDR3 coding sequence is TGTGCCAGCAGGAGGACAGGGGGGACGAGCGAGCAGTACTTC.

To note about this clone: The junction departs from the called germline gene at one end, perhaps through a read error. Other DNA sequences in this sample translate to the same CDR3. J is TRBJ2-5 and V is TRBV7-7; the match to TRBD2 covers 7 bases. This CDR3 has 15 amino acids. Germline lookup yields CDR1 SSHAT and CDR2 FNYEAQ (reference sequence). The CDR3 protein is CASSFDSGNPETQYF. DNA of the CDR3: TGCGCTAGCAGCTTCGACAGCGGGAACCCAGAGACCCAGTACTTC.

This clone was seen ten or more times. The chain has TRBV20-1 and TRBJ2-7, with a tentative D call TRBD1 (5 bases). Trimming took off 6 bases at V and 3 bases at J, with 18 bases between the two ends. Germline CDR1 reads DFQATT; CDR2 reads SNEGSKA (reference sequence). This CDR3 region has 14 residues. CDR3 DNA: TGCAGTGCCCAGGACACCCGGGCGCTCTACGAGCAGTACTTC. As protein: CSAQDTRALYEQYF.

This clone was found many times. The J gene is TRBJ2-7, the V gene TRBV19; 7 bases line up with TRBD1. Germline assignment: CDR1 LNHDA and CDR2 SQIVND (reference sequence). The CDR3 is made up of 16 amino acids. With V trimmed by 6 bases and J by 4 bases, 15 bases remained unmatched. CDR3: CASSDKGAPIAYEQYF. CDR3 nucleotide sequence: TGTGCCAGTAGCGATAAGGGGGCCCCCATCGCATACGAGCAGTACTTC.

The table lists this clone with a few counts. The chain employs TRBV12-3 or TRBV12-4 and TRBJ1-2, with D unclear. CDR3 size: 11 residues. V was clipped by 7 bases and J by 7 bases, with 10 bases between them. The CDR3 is CASNWACGYTF. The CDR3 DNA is TGTGCCAGCAACTGGGCGTGTGGCTACACCTTC.

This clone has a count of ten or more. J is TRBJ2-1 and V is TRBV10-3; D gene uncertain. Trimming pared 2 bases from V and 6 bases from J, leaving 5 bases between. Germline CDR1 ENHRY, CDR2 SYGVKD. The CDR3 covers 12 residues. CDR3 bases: TGTGCCATCAGTGAGGCTAGCAATGAGCAGTTCTTC. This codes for CAISEASNEQFF.

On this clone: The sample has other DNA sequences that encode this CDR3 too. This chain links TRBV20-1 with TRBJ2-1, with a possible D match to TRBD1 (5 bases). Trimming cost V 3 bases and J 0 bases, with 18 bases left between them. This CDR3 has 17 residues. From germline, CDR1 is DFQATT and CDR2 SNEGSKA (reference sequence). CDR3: CSARGKLRQGSYNEQFF. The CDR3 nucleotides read TGCAGTGCTAGGGGGAAGTTGCGTCAGGGCTCCTACAATGAGCAGTTCTTC.

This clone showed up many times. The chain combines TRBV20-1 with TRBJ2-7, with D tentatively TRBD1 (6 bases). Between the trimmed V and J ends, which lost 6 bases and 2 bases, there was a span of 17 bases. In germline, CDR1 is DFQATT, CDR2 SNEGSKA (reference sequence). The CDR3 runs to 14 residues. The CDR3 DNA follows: TGCAGTGCCCCTTTGAGAGGGGGTACCTACGAGCAGTACTTC. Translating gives CSAPLRGGTYEQYF.

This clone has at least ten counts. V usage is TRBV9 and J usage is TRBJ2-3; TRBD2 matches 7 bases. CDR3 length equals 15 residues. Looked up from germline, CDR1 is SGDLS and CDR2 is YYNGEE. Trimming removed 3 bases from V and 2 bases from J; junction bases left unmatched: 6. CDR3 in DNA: TGTGCCAGCAGCGCAACCGGGACTACCACAGATACGCAGTATTTT. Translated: CASSATGTTTDTQYF.